One TCR beta chain is described in this entry. What it binds is not known. The data originate from a study of metastatic and nonmetastatic thyroid tumors. At the level of the study: A comparison of repertoires was made across blood and tumor or nodule tissue from malignant and benign thyroid patients. Overall study findings and caveats: Reported TCR beta diversity, measured in blood and tumor, was significantly higher for malignant thyroid tumors than for benign nodules.

CDR3 size: 15 residues. Germline values: CDR1 DFQATT, CDR2 SNEGSKA (reference sequence). J was trimmed by 4 bases and V by 2 bases; bases with no gene match: 9. Original methodology: A classifier of distant metastasis in papillary thyroid cancer was built from CDR3 differences (across clinicopathological groups). TCRdb re-called the PCR reads with MiXCR. The V and J calls come from TCRdb's annotation, not from the publication. The table includes fewer than 40,000 clones, less than 40% detected once. Treatment of any kind had been given to no patient before thyroid surgery. V and J are TRBV20-1 and TRBJ2-3; 7 bases line up with TRBD2. The clonotype was recovered from a female donor with papillary thyroid cancer or a benign thyroid nodule (not recorded which). Some clones in this sample may be carry-over from other donors' samples. Sequenced: tumor tissue. CDR3 sequence reads: CSARRLLANSDTQYF. CDR3 DNA sequence: TGCAGTGCTAGAAGGCTACTAGCGAATTCAGATACGCAGTATTTT.